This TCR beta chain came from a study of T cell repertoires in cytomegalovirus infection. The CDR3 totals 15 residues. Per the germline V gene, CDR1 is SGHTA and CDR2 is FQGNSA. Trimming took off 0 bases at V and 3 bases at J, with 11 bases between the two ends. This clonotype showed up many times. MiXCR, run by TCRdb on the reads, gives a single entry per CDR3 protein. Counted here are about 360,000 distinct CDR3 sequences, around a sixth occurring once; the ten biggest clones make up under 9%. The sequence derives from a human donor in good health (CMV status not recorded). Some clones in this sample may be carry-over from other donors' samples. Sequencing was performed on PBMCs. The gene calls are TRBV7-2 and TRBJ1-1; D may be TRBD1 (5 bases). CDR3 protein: CASSLAARGYTEAFF. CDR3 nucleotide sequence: TGTGCCAGCAGCTTAGCAGCTAGGGGATACACTGAAGCTTTCTTT.